The 6 T cell receptor beta chains reported below all come from one sample, sequenced in a study of blood T cell repertoires in COVID-19. This table comes from immunoSEQ multiplex PCR, and its TCRdb copy is limited to in-frame clones, with some not included. In the table there are hundreds of thousands of clones, 80% to 90% of which are singletons. The sample consisted of peripheral blood. All receptors derive from a man aged 35 to 55 with acute or convalescent COVID-19.

The V gene is TRBV21-1, the J gene TRBJ1-3; the DNA was not compared with TRBD1, the D call given in the table. TRBV21-1 is described as a pseudogene. The CDR3 is 21 residues long. The DNA for the CDR3 is TGTGCCAGCAACCTCCCGCCGGACAGGAAAAGCCCGAACCGACTTGGAAACACCATATATTTT. Protein product: CASNLPPDRKSPNRLGNTIYF.

This sequence joins TRBV7-9 and TRBJ2-3, with 12 bases fitting TRBD2. There are 14 residues in the CDR3. Germline V gene lookup returns CDR1 SEHNR and CDR2 FQNEAQ (reference sequence). V shed 5 bases, J shed 8 bases, and the junction held 5 bases outside the gene matches. CDR3 sequence (DNA): TGTGCCAGCAGCACAACTAGCGGGGGGCGTACGCAGTATTTT. It is translated as CASSTTSGGRTQYF.

This clone was seen more than once but under ten times. This rearrangement joins TRBV4-3 to TRBJ1-1, with D uncertain. Per the germline V gene, CDR1 is LGHNA and CDR2 is YSLEER. The CDR3 consists of 15 residues. The germline V and J ends were trimmed by 0 bases and 3 bases, with 11 bases remaining between them. In DNA, the CDR3 is TGCGCCAGCAGCCAAGATGGCGGTTGGGACACTGAAGCTTTCTTT. This encodes CASSQDGGWDTEAFF.

In this sample, this clone turned up a few times. This sequence joins TRBV3-1 (or the pseudogene TRBV3-2) and TRBJ1-3, with 9 positions matching TRBD1. The germline V gene encodes CDR1 LGHDT and CDR2 YNNKEL (reference sequence). The CDR3 has 15 amino acids. Trimming took 4 bases from V and 4 from J; bases not matched to a gene: 5. In DNA, the CDR3 is TGTGCCAGCAGCCCCTTCGGGACAGGGGGAAACACCATATATTTT. Translated, it gives CASSPFGTGGNTIYF.

This sequence joins TRBV11-2 and TRBJ2-1, with 8 bases aligning to TRBD2. V lost 6 bases, J lost 4 bases, and 11 bases stayed unmatched. Germline loops: CDR1 SGHAT, CDR2 FQNNGV. The CDR3 loop spans 16 amino acids. CDR3 loop: CASRDHGGAVYNEQFF. CDR3 DNA: TGTGCCAGCAGGGATCACGGGGGGGCGGTTTACAATGAGCAGTTCTTC.

This chain joins TRBV2 and TRBJ1-2; no clear D. The V end was cut by 5 bases, the J end by 3 bases, with 10 bases between. CDR3 length equals 13 residues. The germline gives CDR1 SNHLY, CDR2 FYNNEI. CDR3 amino acids: CASSPSSYYGYTF. For the CDR3, the DNA is TGTGCCAGCAGTCCCTCGAGCTACTATGGCTACACCTTC.